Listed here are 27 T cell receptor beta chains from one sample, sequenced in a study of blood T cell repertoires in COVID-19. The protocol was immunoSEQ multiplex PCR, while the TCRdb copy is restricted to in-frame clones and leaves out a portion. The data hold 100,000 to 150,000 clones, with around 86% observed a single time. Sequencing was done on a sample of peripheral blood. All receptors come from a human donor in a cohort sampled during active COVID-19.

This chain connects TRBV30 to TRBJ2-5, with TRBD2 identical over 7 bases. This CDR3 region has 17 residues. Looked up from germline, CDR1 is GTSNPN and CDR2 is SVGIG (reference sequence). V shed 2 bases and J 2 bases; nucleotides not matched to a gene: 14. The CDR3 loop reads CAWSKVRGTGRQETQYF. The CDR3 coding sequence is TGTGCCTGGAGTAAGGTGCGGGGGACGGGTCGACAAGAGACCCAGTACTTC. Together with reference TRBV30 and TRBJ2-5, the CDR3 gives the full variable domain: SQTIHQWPATLVQPVGSPLSLECTVEGTSNPNLYWYRQAAGRGLQLLFYSVGIGQISSEVPQNLSASRPQDRQFILSSKKLLLSDSGFYLCAWSKVRGTGRQETQYFGPGTRLLVL.

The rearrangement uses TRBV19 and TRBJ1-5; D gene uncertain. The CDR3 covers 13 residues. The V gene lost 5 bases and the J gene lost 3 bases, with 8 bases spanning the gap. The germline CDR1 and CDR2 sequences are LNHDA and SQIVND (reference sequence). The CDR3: CASSPPYNQPQHF. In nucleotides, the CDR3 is TGTGCCAGTAGTCCCCCCTACAATCAGCCCCAGCATTTT.

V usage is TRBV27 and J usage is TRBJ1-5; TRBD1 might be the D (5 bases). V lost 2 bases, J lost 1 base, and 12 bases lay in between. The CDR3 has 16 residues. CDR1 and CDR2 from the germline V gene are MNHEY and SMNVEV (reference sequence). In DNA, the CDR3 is TGTGCCAGCAGTTTACGCGGGGGTTGGAGCAATCAGCCCCAGCATTTT. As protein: CASSLRGGWSNQPQHF.

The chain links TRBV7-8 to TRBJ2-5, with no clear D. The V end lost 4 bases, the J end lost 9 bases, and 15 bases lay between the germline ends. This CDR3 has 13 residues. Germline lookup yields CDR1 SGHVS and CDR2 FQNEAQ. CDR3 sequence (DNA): TGTGCCAGCAGCTCCCCTAATATTATGCCCCAGTACTTC. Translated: CASSSPNIMPQYF.

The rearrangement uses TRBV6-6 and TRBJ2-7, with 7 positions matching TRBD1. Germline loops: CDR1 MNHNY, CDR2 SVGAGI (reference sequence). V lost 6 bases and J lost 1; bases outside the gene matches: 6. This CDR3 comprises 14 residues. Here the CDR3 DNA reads TGTGCCAGCAGATACCGGGACAGATCCTACGAGCAGTACTTC. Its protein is CASRYRDRSYEQYF.

This CDR3 reads CASSLQVRLTEAFF. In nucleotides, the CDR3 is TGTGCCAGCAGCCTCCAGGTACGTCTCACTGAAGCTTTCTTT. The V and J genes are TRBV7-9 and TRBJ1-1; no firm D call. The ends were cut back, 5 bases at V and 4 bases at J, with 14 bases in the middle. This CDR3 is built from 14 residues. Germline V gene data show CDR1 as SEHNR and CDR2 as FQNEAQ (reference sequence).

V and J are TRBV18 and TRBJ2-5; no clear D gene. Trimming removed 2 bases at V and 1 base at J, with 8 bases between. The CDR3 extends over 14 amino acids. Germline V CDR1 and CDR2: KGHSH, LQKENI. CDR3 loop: CASSPMIGQETQYF. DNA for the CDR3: TGTGCCAGCTCACCAATGATCGGCCAAGAGACCCAGTACTTC.

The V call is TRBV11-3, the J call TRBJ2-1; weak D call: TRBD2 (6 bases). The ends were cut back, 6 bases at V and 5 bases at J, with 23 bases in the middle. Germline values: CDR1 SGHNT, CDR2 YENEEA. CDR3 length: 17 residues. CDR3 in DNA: TGTGCCAGCAGATACTGGGGGGAGTGGGGTGGAAACAATGAGCAGTTCTTC. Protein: CASRYWGEWGGNNEQFF.

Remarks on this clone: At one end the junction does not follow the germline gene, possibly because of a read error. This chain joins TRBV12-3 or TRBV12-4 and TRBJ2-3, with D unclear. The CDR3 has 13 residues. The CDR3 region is CANSFQVTDTQYF. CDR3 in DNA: TGTGCCAACAGTTTTCAGGTCACAGATACGCAGTATTTT.

The chain's CDR3 is CASSPTGISNYGYTF. In nucleotides, the CDR3 is TGTGCCAGCTCACCGACAGGGATTTCTAACTATGGCTACACCTTC. The gene calls are TRBV18 and TRBJ1-2, with 7 bases that match TRBD1. The CDR3 is 15 residues long. CDR1 is KGHSH, CDR2 LQKENI, per germline. Trimming cost V 3 bases and J 0 bases; bases outside gene matches: 4.

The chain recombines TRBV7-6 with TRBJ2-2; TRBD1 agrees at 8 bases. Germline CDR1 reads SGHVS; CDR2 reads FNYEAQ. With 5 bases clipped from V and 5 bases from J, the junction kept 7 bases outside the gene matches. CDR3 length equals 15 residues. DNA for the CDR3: TGTGCCAGCAGCCAAACGGACAGGGCTACCGGGGAGCTGTTTTTT. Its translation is CASSQTDRATGELFF.

The CDR3 bases are TGTGCCAGCAGGGGGAGTGAGGGAGCGAACAATGAGCAGTTCTTC. As protein: CASRGSEGANNEQFF. V gene TRBV2 combines with J gene TRBJ2-1; possible D gene TRBD2, 5 bases. Per the germline V gene, CDR1 is SNHLY and CDR2 is FYNNEI. This CDR3 is 15 amino acids long. The germline V and J ends were trimmed by 6 bases and 5 bases, with 17 bases remaining between them.

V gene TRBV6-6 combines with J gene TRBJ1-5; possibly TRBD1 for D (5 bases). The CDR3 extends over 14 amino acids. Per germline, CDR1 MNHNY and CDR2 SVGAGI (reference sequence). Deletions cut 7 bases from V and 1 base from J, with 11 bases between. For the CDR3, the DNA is TGTGCCAGCACCTACCCAGGGAGCAATCAGCCCCAGCATTTT. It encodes CASTYPGSNQPQHF.

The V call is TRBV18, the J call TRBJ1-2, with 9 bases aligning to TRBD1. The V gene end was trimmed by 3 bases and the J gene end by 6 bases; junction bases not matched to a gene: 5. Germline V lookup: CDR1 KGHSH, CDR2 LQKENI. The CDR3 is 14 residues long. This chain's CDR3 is CASSPPGQGNGYTF. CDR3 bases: TGTGCCAGCTCACCTCCGGGACAGGGAAATGGCTACACCTTC.

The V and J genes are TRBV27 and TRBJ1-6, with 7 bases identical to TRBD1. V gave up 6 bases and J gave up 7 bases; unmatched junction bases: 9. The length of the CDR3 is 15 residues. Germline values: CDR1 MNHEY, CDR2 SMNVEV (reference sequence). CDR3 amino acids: CASSTRQGVNSPLHF. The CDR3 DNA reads TGTGCCAGCAGCACGCGACAGGGTGTGAATTCACCCCTCCACTTT.

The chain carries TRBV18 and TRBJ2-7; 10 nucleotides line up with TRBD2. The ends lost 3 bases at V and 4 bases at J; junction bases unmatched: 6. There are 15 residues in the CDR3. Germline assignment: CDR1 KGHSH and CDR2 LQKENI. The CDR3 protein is CASSPSAGGRYEQYF. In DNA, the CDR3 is TGTGCCAGCTCACCTTCAGCGGGAGGGAGGTACGAGCAGTACTTC.

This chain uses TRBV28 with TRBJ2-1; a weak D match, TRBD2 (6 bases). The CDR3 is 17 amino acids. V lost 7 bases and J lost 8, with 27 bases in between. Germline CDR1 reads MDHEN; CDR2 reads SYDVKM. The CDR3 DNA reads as TGTGCCAGCACCCTAACCCCCCCGGGAGCCCTCGGGGATGAGCAGTTCTTC. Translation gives CASTLTPPGALGDEQFF.

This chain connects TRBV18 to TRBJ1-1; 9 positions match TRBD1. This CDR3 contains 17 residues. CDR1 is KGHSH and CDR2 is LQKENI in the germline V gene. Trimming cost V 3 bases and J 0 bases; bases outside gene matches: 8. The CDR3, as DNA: TGTGCCAGCTCACCCGGGACAGGGCTGTCCATGAACACTGAAGCTTTCTTT. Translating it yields CASSPGTGLSMNTEAFF. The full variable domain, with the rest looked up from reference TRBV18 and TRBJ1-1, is NAGVMQNPRHLVRRRGQEARLRCSPMKGHSHVYWYRQLPEEGLKFMVYLQKENIIDESGMPKERFSAEFPKEGPSILRIQQVVRGDSAAYFCASSPGTGLSMNTEAFFGQGTRLTVV.

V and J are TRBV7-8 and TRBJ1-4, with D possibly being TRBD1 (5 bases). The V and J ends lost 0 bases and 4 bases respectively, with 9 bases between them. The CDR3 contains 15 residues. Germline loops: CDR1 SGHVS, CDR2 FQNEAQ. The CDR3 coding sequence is TGTGCCAGCAGCTTAGCTGGAGGGGTTAATGAAAAACTGTTTTTT. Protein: CASSLAGGVNEKLFF.

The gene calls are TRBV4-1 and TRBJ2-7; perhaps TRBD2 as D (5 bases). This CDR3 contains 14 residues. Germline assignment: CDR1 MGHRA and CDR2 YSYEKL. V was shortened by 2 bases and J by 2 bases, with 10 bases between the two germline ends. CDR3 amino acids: CASSQSSLAYEQYF. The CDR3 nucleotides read TGCGCCAGCAGCCAATCGTCACTAGCCTACGAGCAGTACTTC.

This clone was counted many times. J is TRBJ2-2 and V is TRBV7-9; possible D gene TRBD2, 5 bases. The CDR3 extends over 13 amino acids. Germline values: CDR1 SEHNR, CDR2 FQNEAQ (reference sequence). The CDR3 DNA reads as TGTGCAACCAAGGGAGAAGAGGCCGGGGAGCTGTTTTTT. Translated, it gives CATKGEEAGELFF.

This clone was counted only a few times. This CDR3 reads CASSQEAAGPWVEQYF. CDR3 in DNA: TGTGCCAGCAGCCAAGAGGCAGCGGGACCTTGGGTCGAGCAGTACTTC. This chain uses TRBV4-2 with TRBJ2-7; 7 bases fit TRBD2. Germline V gene lookup returns CDR1 LGHNA and CDR2 YNFKEQ. The CDR3 runs to 16 residues. J was trimmed by 6 bases and V by 0 bases; bases with no gene match: 11.

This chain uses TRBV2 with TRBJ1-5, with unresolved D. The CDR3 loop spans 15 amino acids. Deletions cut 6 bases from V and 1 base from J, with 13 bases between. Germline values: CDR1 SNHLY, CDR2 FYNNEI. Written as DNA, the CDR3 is TGTGCCAGCAGATCCAACCCGGGGAGCAATCAGCCCCAGCATTTT. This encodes CASRSNPGSNQPQHF.

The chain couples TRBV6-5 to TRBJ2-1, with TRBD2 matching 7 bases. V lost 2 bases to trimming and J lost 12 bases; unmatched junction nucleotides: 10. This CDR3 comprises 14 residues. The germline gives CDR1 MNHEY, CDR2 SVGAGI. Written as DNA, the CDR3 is TGTGCCAGCAGTTACCTGGGTCCGCGGGAGCGGCAGTTCTTC. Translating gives CASSYLGPRERQFF.

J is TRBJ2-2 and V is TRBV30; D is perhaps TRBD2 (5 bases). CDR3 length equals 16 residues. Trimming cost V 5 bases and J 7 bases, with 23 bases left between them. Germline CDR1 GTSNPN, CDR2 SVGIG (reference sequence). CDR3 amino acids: CAWHEGADLPGGELFF. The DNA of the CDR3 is TGTGCCTGGCACGAAGGAGCGGACCTACCCGGCGGGGAGCTGTTTTTT.

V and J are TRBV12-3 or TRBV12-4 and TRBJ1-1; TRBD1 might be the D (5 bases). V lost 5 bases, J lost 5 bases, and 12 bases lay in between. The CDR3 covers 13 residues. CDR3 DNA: TGTGCCAGCAGTCCACAGGTAGGGACTGAAGCTTTCTTT. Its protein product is CASSPQVGTEAFF.

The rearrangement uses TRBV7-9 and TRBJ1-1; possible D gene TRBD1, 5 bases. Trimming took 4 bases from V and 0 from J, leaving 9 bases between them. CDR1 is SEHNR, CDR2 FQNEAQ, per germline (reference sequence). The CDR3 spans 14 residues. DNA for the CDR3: TGTGCCAGCAGCTGGCAGGGTATGAACACTGAAGCTTTCTTT. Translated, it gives CASSWQGMNTEAFF.